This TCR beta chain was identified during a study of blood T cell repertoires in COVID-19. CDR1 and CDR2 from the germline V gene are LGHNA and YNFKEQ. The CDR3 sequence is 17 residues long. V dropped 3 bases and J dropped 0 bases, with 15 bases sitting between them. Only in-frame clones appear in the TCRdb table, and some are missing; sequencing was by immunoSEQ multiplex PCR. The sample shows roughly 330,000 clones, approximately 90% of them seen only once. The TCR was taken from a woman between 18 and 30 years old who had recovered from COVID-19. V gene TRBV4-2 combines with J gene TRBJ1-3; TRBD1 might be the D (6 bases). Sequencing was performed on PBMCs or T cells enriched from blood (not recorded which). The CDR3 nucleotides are TGTGCCAGCAGCCATCCATCCGACAGGCCCTCTGGAAACACCATATATTTT. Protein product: CASSHPSDRPSGNTIYF.